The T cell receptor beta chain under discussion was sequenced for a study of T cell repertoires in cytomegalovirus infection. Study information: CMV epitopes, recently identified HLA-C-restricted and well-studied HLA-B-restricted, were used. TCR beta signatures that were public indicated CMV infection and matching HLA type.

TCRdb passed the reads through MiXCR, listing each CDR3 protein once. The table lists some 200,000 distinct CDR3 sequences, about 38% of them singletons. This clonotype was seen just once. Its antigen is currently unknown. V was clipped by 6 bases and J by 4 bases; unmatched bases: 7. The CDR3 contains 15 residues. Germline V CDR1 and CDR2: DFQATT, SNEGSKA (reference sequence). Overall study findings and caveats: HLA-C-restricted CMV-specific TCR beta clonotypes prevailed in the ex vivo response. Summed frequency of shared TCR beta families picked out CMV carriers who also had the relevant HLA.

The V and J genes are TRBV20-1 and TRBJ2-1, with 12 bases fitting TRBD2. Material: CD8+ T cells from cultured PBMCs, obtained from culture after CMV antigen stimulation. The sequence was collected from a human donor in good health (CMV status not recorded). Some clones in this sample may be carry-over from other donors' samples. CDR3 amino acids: CSARRLAGGYNEQFF. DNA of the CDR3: TGCAGTGCCCGAAGGCTAGCGGGGGGGTACAATGAGCAGTTCTTC.